This T cell receptor beta chain was recorded in a study of shared clonotypes between healthy human individuals. Study-level results: Clonotype sharing levels among donors were expected to vary with sequencing depth. Larger richness was generally estimated for naive than memory subsets.

CDR1 is MNHEY, CDR2 SVGAGI, per germline. CDR3 length: 16 residues. Trimming took 3 bases from V and 3 from J; bases not matched to a gene: 9. Using immunoSEQ multiplex PCR, the repertoire was profiled, and TCRdb retains in-frame clones only, with some absent. Of fewer than 400,000 clones listed, about 74% are singletons. Regarding this clone: Its antigen remains unknown.

V gene TRBV6-5 combines with J gene TRBJ2-7, with 9 bases matching TRBD1. The sample taken for sequencing was memory CD4+ T cells sorted from blood. Subset indicated: CD45RA-negative fraction. This receptor was taken from a man in his thirties or forties in good health. CDR3 coding DNA: TGTGCCAGCAGTTATTGGCGAGGGACAGGGAACTACGAGCAGTACTTC. Protein: CASSYWRGTGNYEQYF.